The rows below give T cell receptor beta chains drawn from one sample of a study of blood T cell repertoires in COVID-19. TCRdb keeps only in-frame clones here, not all; method: immunoSEQ multiplex PCR. The table records fewer than 200,000 clones, roughly 85% of them present only once. Sequencing used peripheral blood. The receptors originated from a human donor with acute or convalescent COVID-19. The donor label of this sample is uncertain. CDR3s include the opening cysteine and the closing phenylalanine or tryptophan. Fields, in order: CDR3 protein, CDR3 DNA, clone size, J gene, D gene, V gene. D genes are given only for firm matches. The size field is filled for only some rows; it gives once, few, many or a size class.

CDR3: CASSLGGLAGAGYEQFF; DNA: TGCGCCAGCAGCTTGGGTGGACTAGCGGGGGCCGGCTATGAGCAGTTCTTC; size: -; J: TRBJ2-1; D: TRBD2; V: TRBV5-1
CDR3: CASSISDRRRGELFF; DNA: TGTGCCAGTAGTATATCGGACAGGCGTAGAGGGGAGCTGTTTTTT; size: -; J: TRBJ2-2; D: TRBD1; V: TRBV19
CDR3: CASSPRAGLGTEAFF; DNA: TGTGCCAGCAGTCCGAGGGCGGGGTTGGGGACTGAAGCTTTCTTT; size: -; J: TRBJ1-1; D: -; V: TRBV27
CDR3: CATSRGQGAGNTEAFF; DNA: TGTGCCACCAGCAGAGGGCAGGGGGCGGGAAACACTGAAGCTTTCTTT; size: -; J: TRBJ1-1; D: TRBD1; V: TRBV15
CDR3: CASSRRGQGARSPNTEAFF; DNA: TGTGCCAGCAGCCGACGGGGGCAGGGGGCGCGATCCCCGAACACTGAAGCTTTCTTT; size: -; J: TRBJ1-1; D: TRBD1; V: TRBV6-6
CDR3: CASSLQGALANEKLFF; DNA: TGCGCCAGCAGCTTACAGGGGGCGCTAGCTAATGAAAAACTGTTTTTT; size: -; J: TRBJ1-4; D: TRBD1; V: TRBV5-1
CDR3: CASTGGMNTEAFF; DNA: TGTGCCAGCACGGGGGGCATGAACACTGAAGCTTTCTTT; size: once; J: TRBJ1-1; D: -; V: TRBV28
CDR3: CASKKQGSSPLHF; DNA: TGTGCCAGTAAAAAACAGGGGAGCTCACCCCTCCACTTT; size: once; J: TRBJ1-6; D: TRBD1; V: TRBV19
CDR3: CASSLDLVVGPPWGNTIYF; DNA: TGTGCCAGCAGCTTAGACTTGGTGGTGGGGCCCCCGTGGGGAAACACCATATATTTT; size: -; J: TRBJ1-3; D: -; V: TRBV11-2
CDR3: CASSAPRGQINYGYTF; DNA: TGTGCCAGCAGCGCACCAAGGGGGCAGATTAACTATGGCTACACCTTC; size: -; J: TRBJ1-2; D: TRBD1; V: TRBV7-2
CDR3: CASSFVSGGYNEQFF; DNA: TGCGCCAGCAGCTTTGTGAGCGGGGGCTACAATGAGCAGTTCTTC; size: -; J: TRBJ2-1; D: TRBD2; V: TRBV5-1
CDR3: CASSYQGVGTEAFF; DNA: TGTGCCAGCAGTTACCAGGGGGTCGGCACTGAAGCTTTCTTT; size: -; J: TRBJ1-1; D: TRBD1; V: TRBV3-1/TRBV3-2
CDR3: CASSLGTSYDTIYF; DNA: TGTGCCAGCAGCTTGGGCACGTCCTACGACACCATATATTTT; size: -; J: TRBJ1-3; D: -; V: TRBV11-2
CDR3: CASSRTNEKLFF; DNA: TGTGCCAGCAGCCGAACTAATGAAAAACTGTTTTTT; size: -; J: TRBJ1-4; D: -; V: TRBV5-4
CDR3: CASSRYRATHEETQYF; DNA: TGTGCCAGCAGCCGATACAGGGCAACACATGAAGAGACCCAGTACTTC; size: -; J: TRBJ2-5; D: -; V: TRBV11-2
CDR3: CASSTGQGRVNTEAFF; DNA: TGTGCCAGTAGTACCGGACAGGGGCGTGTGAACACTGAAGCTTTCTTT; size: -; J: TRBJ1-1; D: TRBD1; V: TRBV19
CDR3: CASSYSYGTNYNEQFF; DNA: TGTGCCAGCAGTTACTCGTACGGGACTAACTACAATGAGCAGTTCTTC; size: -; J: TRBJ2-1; D: TRBD2; V: TRBV6-5